The 19 T cell receptor beta chains in this list originate from one sample, sequenced in a study of blood T cell repertoires in COVID-19. Profiling relied on immunoSEQ multiplex PCR, and the TCRdb table lists in-frame clones only, not all of them. The table has approximately 63,000 clones, roughly 88% seen once. The sequenced material came from peripheral blood. The receptors were gathered from a woman at least 80 years old with active COVID-19.

CDR3 sequence (DNA): TGTGCCAGTAGTCCCGGACTAGCGGGGGGCTACGAGCAGTACTTC. It is translated as CASSPGLAGGYEQYF. The V gene is TRBV19, the J gene TRBJ2-7; TRBD2 matches 14 bases. V trimming: 5 bases; J trimming: 3 bases; junction bases outside the gene matches: 3. Per germline, CDR1 LNHDA and CDR2 SQIVND (reference sequence). The CDR3 loop spans 15 amino acids.

This clone was seen a single time. V usage is TRBV28 and J usage is TRBJ2-1, with 15 nucleotides matching TRBD2. V gave up 5 bases and J gave up 4 bases; unmatched junction bases: 6. Germline V CDR1 and CDR2: MDHEN, SYDVKM. This CDR3 is built from 17 residues. The CDR3 loop reads CASSVAGTSGGYNEQFF. DNA for the CDR3: TGTGCCAGCAGTGTAGCCGGGACTAGCGGGGGGTACAATGAGCAGTTCTTC.

The V and J genes are TRBV30 and TRBJ2-1, with D possibly TRBD2 on 6 matching bases. V was pared by 0 bases and J by 10 bases, with 16 bases between. The germline gives CDR1 GTSNPN, CDR2 SVGIG (reference sequence). The CDR3 spans 14 residues. CDR3 region: CAWSVGLGGREQFF. The CDR3 DNA reads as TGTGCCTGGAGTGTAGGACTGGGGGGAAGGGAGCAGTTCTTC.

This chain uses TRBV11-2 with TRBJ2-1; 10 bases are a match to TRBD2. Trimming took 4 bases from V and 8 from J; bases not matched to a gene: 14. CDR1 SGHAT and CDR2 FQNNGV come from the germline V gene. This CDR3 is built from 17 residues. This CDR3 reads CASSSPASGGPRHEQFF. CDR3 nucleotides: TGTGCCAGCAGCTCCCCGGCTAGCGGGGGCCCACGCCATGAGCAGTTCTTC.

The CDR3, as DNA: TGTGCCAGCAGCCTAGTCATAGGCGGCGCGGGTACAGATACGCAGTATTTT. This sequence encodes CASSLVIGGAGTDTQYF. The V gene is TRBV3-1 (or the pseudogene TRBV3-2), the J gene TRBJ2-3; D perhaps matches TRBD2 (5 bases). The CDR3 covers 17 residues. V was trimmed by 4 bases and J by 3 bases, leaving 20 bases between them. In germline, CDR1 is LGHDT, CDR2 YNNKEL (reference sequence).

The chain employs TRBV5-1 and TRBJ1-1; TRBD1 might be the D (6 bases). Trimming removed 4 bases from V and 11 bases from J, with 15 bases in between. CDR1 is SGHRS and CDR2 is YFSETQ in the germline V gene. This CDR3 is built from 12 residues. CDR3 in DNA: TGCGCCAGCAGCACCCCAGGGGATTCGGCTTTCTTT. Residues: CASSTPGDSAFF.

This clone has more than one count but fewer than ten. The chain joins TRBV7-9 to TRBJ1-2; D unclear. V dropped 4 bases and J dropped 4 bases, with 10 bases sitting between them. The CDR3 totals 13 residues. Germline V CDR1 and CDR2: SEHNR, FQNEAQ (reference sequence). The CDR3 loop is CASSWLEGYGYTF. The CDR3 region has the DNA TGTGCCAGCAGCTGGCTAGAGGGCTATGGCTACACCTTC.

The J gene is TRBJ1-1, the V gene TRBV5-5; D is unresolved. CDR1 SGHKS and CDR2 YYEKEE come from the germline V gene (reference sequence). V was cut by 0 bases and J by 3 bases, with 3 bases left in between. The CDR3 extends over 12 amino acids. The CDR3 here is CASSLAYTEAFF. The CDR3 DNA is TGTGCCAGCAGCTTGGCTTACACTGAAGCTTTCTTT.

The V gene is TRBV29-1, the J gene TRBJ2-3; 9 bases agree with TRBD1. Germline V CDR1 and CDR2: SQVTM, ANQGSEA. The V segment lost 4 bases and the J segment 4 bases; nucleotides outside the gene matches: 12. The CDR3 totals 16 residues. Here the CDR3 DNA reads TGCAGCGTTGGGACAGGGGAGGGACTAAGCCCAGATACGCAGTATTTT. Translation: CSVGTGEGLSPDTQYF.

This clone showed up just a few times. The chain couples TRBV6-5 to TRBJ2-1, with TRBD2 matching over 13 bases. The germline V gene encodes CDR1 MNHEY and CDR2 SVGAGI. Trimming at V came to 4 bases and at J to 4 bases, leaving 1 base not matched to a gene. The CDR3 is 15 amino acids. The CDR3: CASSWTSGGYNEQFF. The DNA for the CDR3 is TGTGCCAGCAGTTGGACTAGCGGGGGTTACAATGAGCAGTTCTTC.

The CDR3 nucleotides read TGCGCCAGCAGCGGGACGGGACTAGCTGACTTCTTC. Translation: CASSGTGLADFF. The chain is built from TRBV5-1 and TRBJ2-1; 9 positions agree with TRBD2. CDR1 is SGHRS and CDR2 is YFSETQ in the germline V gene. Losses at the gene ends were 4 bases for V and 16 bases for J; bases not matched to a gene: 9. CDR3 length equals 12 residues.

V and J are TRBV6-5 and TRBJ2-5; 10 bases are shared with TRBD2. The CDR3 contains 15 residues. The J segment lost 6 bases and the V segment lost 7 bases, leaving 11 bases of the junction unmatched. Germline CDR1 is MNHEY and CDR2 is SVGAGI. CDR3 nucleotides: TGTGCCAGCACCCTACTAGCGGGAACTCTTAAGACCCAGTACTTC. The encoded protein is CASTLLAGTLKTQYF.

The chain couples TRBV11-2 to TRBJ2-5; 7 bases fit TRBD1. Trimming cost V 5 bases and J 5 bases; bases outside gene matches: 8. The length of the CDR3 is 14 residues. Per germline, CDR1 SGHAT and CDR2 FQNNGV. The CDR3 sequence: CASSTRQGWETQYF. CDR3 nucleotide sequence: TGTGCCAGCAGCACCCGACAGGGTTGGGAGACCCAGTACTTC.

The table lists this clone with a count of one. J is TRBJ2-5 and V is TRBV4-2; TRBD2 matches 11 bases. With 3 bases clipped from V and 7 bases from J, the junction kept 22 bases outside the gene matches. Germline V gives CDR1 LGHNA, CDR2 YNFKEQ. CDR3 length equals 20 residues. The DNA for the CDR3 is TGTGCCAGCAGCCACCCCCGGGAGGGTTCACTAGCGGGGGCGAGTACGACCCAGTACTTC. As protein: CASSHPREGSLAGASTTQYF.

V and J are TRBV6-5 and TRBJ1-2; D might be TRBD1 (5 bases). V was pared by 8 bases and J by 2 bases, with 12 bases between. Germline V CDR1 and CDR2: MNHEY, SVGAGI. CDR3 length: 13 amino acids. The chain's CDR3 is CASGRAGNYGYTF. In DNA, the CDR3 is TGTGCCAGCGGGAGGGCAGGGAACTATGGCTACACCTTC.

This clone was picked up one time. V usage is TRBV27 and J usage is TRBJ1-4; 7 bases align to TRBD1. This CDR3 spans 16 amino acids. Germline trimming cut 5 bases from V and 4 bases from J; bases unmatched to any gene: 10. The germline gives CDR1 MNHEY, CDR2 SMNVEV (reference sequence). The CDR3 here is CASSLGGQLVNEKLFF. The DNA for the CDR3 is TGTGCCAGCAGTCTCGGGGGACAGCTAGTTAATGAAAAACTGTTTTTT.

The count of this clone is one. The chain has TRBV20-1 and TRBJ2-1, with 9 bases matching TRBD2. Germline CDR1 DFQATT, CDR2 SNEGSKA (reference sequence). V shed 3 bases and J 4 bases; nucleotides not matched to a gene: 10. The CDR3 totals 16 residues. This CDR3 reads CSASSFSGGHYNEQFF. The CDR3 DNA follows: TGCAGTGCTAGTTCATTTAGCGGGGGCCATTACAATGAGCAGTTCTTC.

The chain joins TRBV29-1 to TRBJ2-5; no definite D call. The CDR3 is made up of 12 amino acids. The germline CDR1 and CDR2 sequences are SQVTM and ANQGSEA. The V end lost 8 bases, the J end lost 2 bases, and 12 bases lay between the germline ends. CDR3 residues: CSPTTMQETQYF. DNA for the CDR3: TGCAGCCCCACCACTATGCAAGAGACCCAGTACTTC.

Of note for this clone: The junction departs from the called germline gene at one end, perhaps through a read error. V usage is TRBV5-1 and J usage is TRBJ1-3; no clear D. The CDR3 consists of 12 residues. Germline loops: CDR1 SGHRS, CDR2 YFSETQ. As DNA, the CDR3 is TGCGCCAGCAGCTCGGATGGAGACACCATATATTTT. This encodes CASSSDGDTIYF. Using reference TRBV5-1 and TRBJ1-3 for the parts outside the CDR3, the full variable domain is KAGVTQTPRYLIKTRGQQVTLSCSPISGHRSVSWYQQTPGQGLQFLFEYFSETQRNKGNFPGRFSGRQFSNSRSEMNVSTLELGDSALYLCASSSDGDTIYFGEGSWLTVV.